This T cell receptor (beta chain) was sequenced for a study of shared clonotypes between healthy human individuals (dated by TCRdb to 2019 to 2021). Notes on the research overall: A couple of women and three men aged 18 to 49 years were included in the cohort. Between about 0.8 and 9 billion PBMCs per donor were obtained by leukapheresis. The study deeply sequenced blood TCR repertoires of five healthy adults to estimate repertoire size and the extent of clonotype sharing between individuals. To increase sequencing depth and limit assay-specific biases, TCR repertoire library preparation and sequencing were carried out by different laboratories using diverse techniques.

On this clone itself: Its antigen is unknown. Per-base quality was not reported, and no clone a single base away is much larger than it.

Points the paper makes about the study in general: The small number of donors limited the genetic and exposure-history diversity represented. Pairwise subsampling led to the expectation that sequencing depth would affect the degree of clonotype sharing among donors. Sampling was limited to blood, and TCR repertoires in tissue likely differ from TCR repertoires in blood.

Using the deep immunoSEQ assay, TCR CDR3 regions were amplified from genomic DNA by multiplex PCR. For each cell subset, the extracted genomic DNA was distributed evenly across all wells of several immunoSEQ 96-well plates, and each plate served as one replicate. For unsorted PBMC, approximately 0.3 ug of genomic DNA, equivalent to around 33,000 T cell genomes, went into each replicate PCR. Genomic DNA from unsorted PBMC was sequenced over ten immunoSEQ deep assay plates. Purified libraries were quantified with a Qubit 3.0 fluorometer, sized on a Bioanalyzer 2100, and re-quantified with the KAPA Library Quantification kit. Each immunoSEQ 96-well plate was sequenced on its own single-read 150-cycle Illumina NextSeq 550 flow cell. The paper's processing steps were these. Because the immunoSEQ output included only junctional sequences and no quality scores, the filtering could not be the same as the filtering used for full-length reads. To assign V/J genes and CDR3, sequences were annotated using PyIR, a Python wrapper for IgBLAST v1.9, with IMGT germline references. Reads were filtered out if the reads had weak V/J assignments (E-value above 1e-6), no CDR3, stop codons, out-of-frame junctions, or ambiguous translated residues. A V3J clonotype was defined by an identical inferred V gene, J gene, and CDR3 amino acid sequence. To compute the percentage overlap between repertoires, the number of shared unique clonotypes was divided by the size of the smaller repertoire. Richness of each repertoire was evaluated using RTK rarefaction, the Chao1 estimator, and Recon v2.1 estimates of unobserved clonotypes. TCRdb's version of the immuneACCESS table is confined to in-frame rearrangements and falls short of the full clone set. An unresolved V gene accounts for under half of the shortfall where checked; the remainder is of unknown origin. For V, J and clone size, that table is used; D and trimming come from the DNA. The sample profile shows approximately 480,000 clones; around 79% of them were found once. About an eighth of the sample rests with the top ten.

The donors were healthy, HIV-negative adults with no recently reported acute infections or vaccinations. Only Caucasian adults living in Nashville, Tennessee, USA were represented among the donors. For unsorted samples, some 90 million PBMCs were counted, and genomic DNA was extracted using the QIAamp DNA Blood Mini kit. After blood collection by leukapheresis, PBMCs were isolated using Ficoll-Histopaque density gradient centrifugation and then cryopreserved in the vapor phase of liquid nitrogen. Reading from cysteine to phenylalanine, the CDR3 counts 16 amino acids. The retained sequence is limited to the CDR3, 48 bases, with the frame set at the first base. After removal of 5 bases from V and 4 bases from J, the junction retains 10 bases not matched to a gene. CDR1 and CDR2 were assigned from the germline V gene as SGHNT and YENEEA.

The TCR comes from a woman aged 40 to 50 in good health. Some clones in this sample may be carry-over from other donors' samples. The sequence is built from TRBV11-3 and TRBJ2-3; TRBD1 aligns with 9 central bases. Sequencing was carried out using PBMCs. The bases read TGTGCCAGCAGCCTGGGCTACGGACAGGGGCCAGATACGCAGTATTTT. This encodes CASSLGYGQGPDTQYF.